The sequence of this T cell receptor (beta chain) was determined in a study of blood T cell repertoires in COVID-19. On the study more broadly: PBMCs, B-cell-depleted T cells, or T cells provided the cDNA or gDNA that made up the material.

Germline CDR1 SGHTA, CDR2 FQGNSA. V was trimmed by 1 base and J by 8 bases, leaving 12 bases between them. The CDR3 has 15 residues. In the original processing: Amplifying reference gene primers gave estimates of nucleated cell counts. Libraries were prepared by immunoSEQ multiplex PCR; TCRdb keeps only in-frame clonotypes and omits some of them. The D gene and trimming were derived from the DNA, and the V and J assignments and clone size from that table. The sample shows approximately 230,000 clones, approximately 89% of them seen only once. The TCR was taken from a woman aged 25 to 39 with COVID-19, enrolled during active disease. The sample taken for sequencing was peripheral blood. The chain recombines TRBV7-2 with TRBJ1-6; no clear D gene. CDR3 protein: CASSLGFMRDSPLHF. DNA of the CDR3: TGTGCCAGCAGCTTAGGTTTTATGAGGGATTCACCCCTCCACTTT. Complete variable domain (other parts from reference TRBV7-2 and TRBJ1-6): GAGVSQSPSNKVTEKGKDVELRCDPISGHTALYWYRQSLGQGLEFLIYFQGNSAPDKSGLPSDRFSAERTGGSVSTLTIQRTQQEDSAVYLCASSLGFMRDSPLHFGNGTRLTVT.